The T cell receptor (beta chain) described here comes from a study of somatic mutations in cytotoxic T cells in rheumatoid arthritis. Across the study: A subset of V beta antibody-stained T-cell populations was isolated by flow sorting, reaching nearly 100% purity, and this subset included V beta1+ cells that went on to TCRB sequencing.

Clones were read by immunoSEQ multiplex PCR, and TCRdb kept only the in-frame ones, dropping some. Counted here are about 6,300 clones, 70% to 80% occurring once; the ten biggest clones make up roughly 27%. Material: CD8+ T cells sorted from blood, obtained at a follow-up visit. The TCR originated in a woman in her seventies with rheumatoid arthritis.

Written as DNA, the CDR3 is TGCACCAGCAGTATATTTAGTTTGCGAAAGACCTATGGCTACACCTTC. Encoded protein: CTSSIFSLRKTYGYTF. The chain employs TRBV1 and TRBJ1-2. TRBV1 is listed as a pseudogene. This CDR3 contains 16 residues.